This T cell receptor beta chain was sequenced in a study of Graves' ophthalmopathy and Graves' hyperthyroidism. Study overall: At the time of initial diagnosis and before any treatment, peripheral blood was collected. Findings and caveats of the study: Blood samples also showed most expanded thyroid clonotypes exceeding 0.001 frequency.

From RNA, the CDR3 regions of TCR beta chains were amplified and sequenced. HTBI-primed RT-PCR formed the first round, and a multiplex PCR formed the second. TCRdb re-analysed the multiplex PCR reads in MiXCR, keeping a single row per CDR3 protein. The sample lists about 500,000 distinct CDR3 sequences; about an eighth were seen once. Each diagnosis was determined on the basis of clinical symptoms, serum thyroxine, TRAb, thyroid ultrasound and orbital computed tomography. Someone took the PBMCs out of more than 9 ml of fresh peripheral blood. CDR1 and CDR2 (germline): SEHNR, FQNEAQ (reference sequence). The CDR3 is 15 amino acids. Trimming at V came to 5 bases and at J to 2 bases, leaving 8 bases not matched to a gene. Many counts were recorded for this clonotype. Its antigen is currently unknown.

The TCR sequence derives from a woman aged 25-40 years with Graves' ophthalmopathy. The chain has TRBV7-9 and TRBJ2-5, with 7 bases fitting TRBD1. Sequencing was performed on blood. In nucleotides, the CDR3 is TGTGCCAGCAGCCAACAGGGGACAGATCAAGAGACCCAGTACTTC. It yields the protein CASSQQGTDQETQYF.